This TCR beta chain was sequenced in a study of blood T cell repertoires in COVID-19. This CDR3 spans 13 amino acids. V was cut by 0 bases and J by 4 bases, with 9 bases left in between. Germline V lookup: CDR1 SQVTM, CDR2 ANQGSEA. Sequencing used immunoSEQ multiplex PCR; TCRdb keeps in-frame clones, though not all of them. The data show about 260,000 clones, with 86% seen just once and about 9.2% held by the top ten. Sequenced: peripheral blood. This chain connects TRBV29-1 to TRBJ1-2, with D possibly matching TRBD1 (5 bases). The receptor was derived from a man in his forties or fifties who had recovered from COVID-19. DNA for the CDR3: TGCAGCGTTGAAGATCAGGGATCCTATGGCTACACCTTC. Its translation is CSVEDQGSYGYTF. Full variable domain (remainder filled in from reference TRBV29-1 and TRBJ1-2): SAVISQKPSRDICQRGTSLTIQCQVDSQVTMMFWYRQQPGQSLTLIATANQGSEATYESGFVIDKFPISRPNLTFSTLTVSNMSPEDSSIYLCSVEDQGSYGYTFGSGTRLTVV.